This T cell receptor (beta chain) was obtained from a study of OX40 agonist ivuxolimab in advanced cancers. Study-wide results and caveats: Antigen specificity remained undetermined for the expanded peripheral T cells. In the 0.1 to 3.0 mg/kg range, CD4+ and CD8+ blood T cells had expanded clonally by week 6.

TCRdb keeps only in-frame clones here, not all; method: immunoSEQ multiplex PCR. The data show approximately 52,000 clones, with roughly 92% seen just once and less than 15% held by the top ten. Turning to this clone: Its antigen remains unknown.

With 4 bases clipped from V and 7 bases from J, the junction kept 5 bases outside the gene matches. This CDR3 is 14 amino acids long. The V gene's germline CDR1 is SEHNR and CDR2 FQNEAQ (reference sequence). The chain joins TRBV7-9 to TRBJ2-1; the match to TRBD2 covers 9 bases. This material consisted of CD4+ or CD8+ T cells sorted from blood, taken in a trial of the OX40 agonist ivuxolimab. This sequence was found in an adult with an advanced solid tumor such as melanoma, head and neck, liver or kidney cancer. The CDR3 DNA sequence: TGTGCCAGCAGCTCAGCGGGAGGAGGGAATGAGCAGTTCTTC. Protein: CASSSAGGGNEQFF.